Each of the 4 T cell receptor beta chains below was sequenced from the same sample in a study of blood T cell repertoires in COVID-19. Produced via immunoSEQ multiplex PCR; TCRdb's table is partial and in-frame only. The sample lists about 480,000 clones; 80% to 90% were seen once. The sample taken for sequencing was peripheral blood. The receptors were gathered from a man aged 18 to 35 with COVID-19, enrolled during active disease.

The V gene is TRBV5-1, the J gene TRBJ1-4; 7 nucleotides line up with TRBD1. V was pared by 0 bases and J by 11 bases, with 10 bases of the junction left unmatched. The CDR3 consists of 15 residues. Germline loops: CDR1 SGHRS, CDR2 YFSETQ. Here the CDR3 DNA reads TGCGCCAGCAGCTTGGAGAAAAGGGGGCTTCGGAAACTGTTTTTT. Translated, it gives CASSLEKRGLRKLFF.

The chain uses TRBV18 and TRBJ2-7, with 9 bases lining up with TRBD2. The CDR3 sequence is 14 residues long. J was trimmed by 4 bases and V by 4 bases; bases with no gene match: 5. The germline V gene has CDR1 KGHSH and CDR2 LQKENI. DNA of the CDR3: TGTGCCAGCTCACAGACTAGCGGAGTATACGAGCAGTACTTC. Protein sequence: CASSQTSGVYEQYF.

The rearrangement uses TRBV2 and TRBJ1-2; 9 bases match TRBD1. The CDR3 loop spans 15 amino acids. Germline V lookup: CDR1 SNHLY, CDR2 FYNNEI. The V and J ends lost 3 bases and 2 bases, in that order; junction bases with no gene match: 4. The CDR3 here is CASSEQGQGNYGYTF. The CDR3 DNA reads TGTGCCAGCAGTGAGCAGGGACAGGGCAACTATGGCTACACCTTC.

The CDR3 here is CASSRSGGGDEQFF. The DNA of the CDR3 is TGTGCCAGCAGCCGTAGCGGGGGGGGAGATGAGCAGTTCTTC. The chain couples TRBV3-1 (or the pseudogene TRBV3-2) to TRBJ2-1; 11 nucleotides line up with TRBD2. The CDR3 covers 14 residues. V lost 4 bases to trimming and J lost 8 bases; unmatched junction nucleotides: 4. The germline gives CDR1 LGHDT, CDR2 YNNKEL (reference sequence).